Below are 26 T cell receptor beta chains sequenced from a single sample in a study of memory B cells and T cells in multiple sclerosis. Assay: immunoSEQ multiplex PCR; the TCRdb copy retains only in-frame clones and omits some. The top ten clones hold approximately 2.8% of a sample with approximately 12,000 clones, almost 85% of them seen once. The antigens of these receptors remain unknown. Stimulus-free culture yielded autoproliferating CFSE-dim and non-proliferating CFSE-high T cells, each sequenced separately. Replicate wells were pooled after 7 days of stimulus-free culture of 40 million to 65 million CFSE-labeled PBMCs. Sequencing used PBMCs from blood kept in culture. The receptors derive from a human donor with multiple sclerosis.

The chain joins TRBV6-6 to TRBJ1-5, with D perhaps matching TRBD1 (5 bases). The CDR3 length is 16 residues. Trimming shortened V by 5 bases and J by 1 base, and 15 bases separated the two germline ends. Per the germline V gene, CDR1 is MNHNY and CDR2 is SVGAGI (reference sequence). The CDR3 region has the DNA TGTGCCAGCAGTAGGACATCACACTTAAGCAATCAGCCCCAGCATTTT. It specifies CASSRTSHLSNQPQHF.

The chain employs TRBV15 and TRBJ2-6, with 7 bases fitting TRBD1. Trimming took 6 bases from V and 4 from J; bases not matched to a gene: 6. Germline CDR1 and CDR2: LNHNV and YYDKDF (reference sequence). This CDR3 comprises 15 residues. The DNA for the CDR3 is TGTGCCACCAGTTCAGGGGGAACCGGGGCCAACGTCCTGACTTTC. This translates into CATSSGGTGANVLTF.

V gene TRBV7-9 combines with J gene TRBJ1-2, with 9 positions matching TRBD1. This CDR3 comprises 18 residues. CDR1 is SEHNR and CDR2 is FQNEAQ in the germline V gene (reference sequence). The V and J ends lost 2 bases and 1 base, in that order; junction bases with no gene match: 11. In nucleotides, the CDR3 is TGTGCCAGCAGCTTACCTCGCGCAGGGACAGGGAATAACTATGGCTACACCTTC. Protein product: CASSLPRAGTGNNYGYTF.

This chain connects TRBV28 to TRBJ2-2; 8 nucleotides align to TRBD2. This CDR3 is built from 18 residues. Germline loops: CDR1 MDHEN, CDR2 SYDVKM. V shed 6 bases and J 1 base; nucleotides not matched to a gene: 13. The CDR3 DNA follows: TGTGCCAGCAGGGCCCCCGGGGTAGCGGGACTGAACACCGGGGAGCTGTTTTTT. This translates into CASRAPGVAGLNTGELFF.

The rearrangement links TRBV29-1 to TRBJ2-7, with D maybe TRBD1 (5 bases). V dropped 4 bases and J dropped 4 bases, with 14 bases sitting between them. Germline CDR1 SQVTM, CDR2 ANQGSEA. The CDR3 has 13 amino acids. The CDR3 bases are TGCAGCGTTGGACATGGACAAAGGTACGAGCAGTACTTC. Protein: CSVGHGQRYEQYF.

The chain has TRBV18 and TRBJ2-7; D uncertain. Trimming cost V 3 bases and J 3 bases, with 9 bases left between them. CDR1 and CDR2 (germline): KGHSH, LQKENI. The CDR3 totals 13 residues. The CDR3 nucleotides are TGTGCCAGCTCACCCCTGGGTTACTACGAGCAGTACTTC. Amino acids: CASSPLGYYEQYF.

The table lists this clone with a count of one. V gene TRBV6-6 combines with J gene TRBJ2-7; D is unclear. Germline V lookup: CDR1 MNHNY, CDR2 SVGAGI (reference sequence). Trimming cost V 4 bases and J 1 base, with 14 bases left between them. CDR3 size: 15 residues. DNA of the CDR3: TGTGCCAGCAGTTCCCGTTCCCTTGGGTCCTACGAGCAGTACTTC. Protein sequence: CASSSRSLGSYEQYF.

The chain combines TRBV28 with TRBJ1-2; 12 bases line up with TRBD1. This CDR3 is 14 amino acids long. Germline CDR1 and CDR2: MDHEN and SYDVKM. Unmatched junction bases numbered 6, after V lost 6 bases and J lost 7 bases. The CDR3 DNA reads as TGTGCCAGCAGCTCGGGGACAGGGGGCTCTGGCTACACCTTC. It is translated as CASSSGTGGSGYTF.

This clone has more than one count but fewer than ten. The rearrangement joins TRBV19 to TRBJ2-7; D gene ambiguous. Germline values: CDR1 LNHDA, CDR2 SQIVND (reference sequence). The CDR3 runs to 13 residues. Trimming pared 3 bases from V and 6 bases from J, leaving 12 bases between. The CDR3, as DNA: TGTGCCAGTAGTATCGTTTATAGGCGCGAGCAGTACTTC. Translated, it gives CASSIVYRREQYF.

Of note for this clone: This same CDR3 is encoded by further DNA sequences in the sample. This chain joins TRBV7-9 and TRBJ2-5; D remains unclear. Trimming pared 6 bases from V and 1 base from J, leaving 3 bases between. The length of the CDR3 is 11 residues. Per the germline V gene, CDR1 is SEHNR and CDR2 is FQNEAQ (reference sequence). The CDR3 coding sequence is TGTGCCAGCAGGGGCCAAGAGACCCAGTACTTC. Protein sequence: CASRGQETQYF.

The gene calls are TRBV6-5 and TRBJ2-2; 8 bases are a match to TRBD1. CDR1 MNHEY and CDR2 SVGAGI come from the germline V gene. The CDR3 sequence is 15 residues long. V trimming: 7 bases; J trimming: 1 base; junction bases outside the gene matches: 5. The CDR3 loop is CASTYGTGNTGELFF. In DNA, the CDR3 is TGTGCCAGCACCTACGGGACAGGGAACACCGGGGAGCTGTTTTTT.

In this sample, this clone turned up once. CDR3 in amino acids: CASSYTRGKLFF. CDR3 DNA: TGTGCCAGCAGTTACACCCGAGGAAAACTGTTTTTT. The rearrangement links TRBV6-5 to TRBJ1-4; D unclear. This CDR3 comprises 12 residues. Trimming shortened V by 2 bases and J by 10 bases, and 8 bases separated the two germline ends. Germline V gene sequence: CDR1 MNHEY, CDR2 SVGAGI.

This clone was observed once. The rearrangement uses TRBV13 and TRBJ2-3, with D hard to call. The germline V gene has CDR1 PRHDT and CDR2 FYEKMQ (reference sequence). Trimming pared 4 bases from V and 2 bases from J, leaving 13 bases between. The CDR3 consists of 15 residues. CDR3 DNA: TGTGCCAGCAGCTATCTAGGCGGAGCCACAGATACGCAGTATTTT. It translates to CASSYLGGATDTQYF.

This clone was detected once. The chain joins TRBV9 to TRBJ1-1; TRBD1 might be the D (5 bases). This CDR3 has 12 residues. Germline V lookup: CDR1 SGDLS, CDR2 YYNGEE. V lost 8 bases and J 7 bases, leaving 15 bases between the germline ends. For the CDR3, the DNA is TGTGCCAGTGGGGGGACGTCTCATGAAGCTTTCTTT. Its translation: CASGGTSHEAFF.

The chain uses TRBV6-5 and TRBJ1-1, with D perhaps matching TRBD1 (5 bases). This CDR3 is built from 14 residues. In germline, CDR1 is MNHEY, CDR2 SVGAGI. Deletions cut 2 bases from V and 5 bases from J, with 12 bases between. The CDR3 bases are TGTGCCAGCAGTTACGACAGCATGTTGACTGAAGCTTTCTTT. Its translation is CASSYDSMLTEAFF.

This clone was counted between two and nine times. V and J are TRBV18 and TRBJ2-7; 9 bases fit TRBD1. V lost 3 bases to trimming and J lost 4 bases; unmatched junction nucleotides: 10. The CDR3 loop spans 16 amino acids. Germline CDR1 and CDR2: KGHSH and LQKENI. The CDR3 loop reads CASSPYRAGQGYEQYF. The CDR3 nucleotides are TGTGCCAGCTCACCCTACCGAGCGGGACAGGGATACGAGCAGTACTTC.

This clone was counted a few times. The V and J genes are TRBV2 and TRBJ2-7; a possible D gene is TRBD1 (6 bases). There are 15 residues in the CDR3. Trimming stripped 3 bases from V and 2 bases from J, with 14 bases between. Germline loops: CDR1 SNHLY, CDR2 FYNNEI. CDR3 DNA: TGTGCCAGCAGTGATACCGGGACACGGACCTACGAGCAGTACTTC. Protein: CASSDTGTRTYEQYF.

The CDR3 DNA follows: TGTGCCAGCAGCGTAGCCCGGGACAGGTCCTTTCTCCCGAAGGGCTACACCTTC. Translated, it gives CASSVARDRSFLPKGYTF. The chain combines TRBV9 with TRBJ1-2; the match to TRBD1 covers 8 bases. V lost 0 bases to trimming and J lost 8 bases; unmatched junction nucleotides: 18. Germline V gene data show CDR1 as SGDLS and CDR2 as YYNGEE. This CDR3 spans 18 amino acids.

This clone was counted a few times. The rearrangement joins TRBV7-8 to TRBJ1-1; no definite D call. CDR3 length equals 14 residues. V was cut by 0 bases and J by 2 bases, with 7 bases left in between. Germline CDR1 reads SGHVS; CDR2 reads FQNEAQ. The CDR3 DNA sequence: TGTGCCAGCAGCTTAGCGAAAGCTAACACTGAAGCTTTCTTT. Its protein is CASSLAKANTEAFF.

This clone occurred a few times. This chain joins TRBV14 and TRBJ2-1; D is ambiguous. The CDR3 contains 13 residues. The germline CDR1 and CDR2 sequences are SGHDN and FVKESK. Trimming shortened V by 0 bases and J by 3 bases, and 3 bases separated the two germline ends. The CDR3 DNA reads TGTGCCAGCAGCCAAGACTTCTACAATGAGCAGTTCTTC. This translates into CASSQDFYNEQFF.

The chain combines TRBV27 with TRBJ2-5; maybe TRBD1 (6 bases). This CDR3 region has 14 residues. Germline CDR1 reads MNHEY; CDR2 reads SMNVEV (reference sequence). V was trimmed by 11 bases and J by 4 bases, leaving 20 bases between them. DNA of the CDR3: TGTGCCGCTACAGGGCTCCTAAGGAGAGAGACCCAGTACTTC. It is translated as CAATGLLRRETQYF.

The chain uses TRBV2 and TRBJ2-5, with a possible D match to TRBD1 (6 bases). This CDR3 is built from 15 residues. V shed 6 bases and J shed 6 bases, with 20 bases lying between them. Germline loops: CDR1 SNHLY, CDR2 FYNNEI. This CDR3 is CASRARTDQGKTQYF. The CDR3, as DNA: TGTGCCAGCAGGGCCCGGACAGACCAAGGGAAGACCCAGTACTTC.

The chain employs TRBV6-6 and TRBJ2-7; 8 nucleotides agree with TRBD2. The V segment lost 7 bases and the J segment 6 bases; nucleotides outside the gene matches: 8. The CDR3 consists of 13 residues. Germline CDR1 MNHNY, CDR2 SVGAGI (reference sequence). CDR3 residues: CASTPPGGLEQYF. The CDR3 nucleotides are TGTGCCAGCACTCCACCGGGGGGGCTCGAGCAGTACTTC.

The V gene is TRBV5-1, the J gene TRBJ2-1, with unresolved D. The germline V gene has CDR1 SGHRS and CDR2 YFSETQ. Trimming took 2 bases from V and 6 from J, leaving 12 bases between them. CDR3 size: 14 residues. The CDR3 sequence: CASSFVIDSNEQFF. The CDR3 coding sequence is TGCGCCAGCAGCTTCGTTATAGACTCCAATGAGCAGTTCTTC.

The CDR3 region has the DNA TGTGCCAGCAGCGCGGGGCGAATGATGGAGCAGTACTTC. Amino acids: CASSAGRMMEQYF. The chain links TRBV27 to TRBJ2-5, with D maybe TRBD2 (6 bases). Germline V gene lookup returns CDR1 MNHEY and CDR2 SMNVEV (reference sequence). The CDR3 is made up of 13 amino acids. With 6 bases removed from V and 11 bases from J, the gap between germline ends came to 19 bases.

The chain carries TRBV7-2 and TRBJ2-1; TRBD2 matches at 8 bases. After removal of 1 base from V and 6 bases from J, the junction contained 11 bases not matched to a gene. Germline V gene lookup returns CDR1 SGHTA and CDR2 FQGNSA. There are 17 residues in the CDR3. The CDR3 DNA reads TGTGCCAGCAGCTTAGTGGGTCGGCGGGGGGCGGGCAATGAGCAGTTCTTC. Residues: CASSLVGRRGAGNEQFF.